This section outlines one TCR beta chain sequence together with its context. Its antigen is not identified. This entry is derived from a study of cytomegalovirus exposure and HLA in healthy donors. About the study: The approximately 120 validation repertoires were reported in a later analysis to have been generated on the same platform as the 666 first-cohort repertoires. Whole-study results and caveats: For most TCR sequences rarity was the rule, although some public TCRs occurred in many donors. Reported performance of the classifier showed diagnosis of cytomegalovirus status with high specificity and sensitivity. Cytomegalovirus-associated TCR beta chains were listed, numbering 164.

Sequenced by immunoSEQ multiplex PCR; TCRdb stores in-frame clones only, minus some. The sample includes fewer than 150,000 clones, about nine tenths of them seen just once. This CDR3 is 15 amino acids long. Germline-derived CDR1 and CDR2 are SGHAT and FQNNGV. Trimming removed 3 bases from V and 3 bases from J; junction bases left unmatched: 4. Specimen: PBMCs. This clonotype was obtained from a man younger than 45 in good health and CMV-seronegative. The genes are TRBV11-2 and TRBJ2-5, with 10 bases identical to TRBD2. The CDR3 coding sequence is TGTGCCAGCAGCTTTAGCGGGAGGCTGAAAGAGACCCAGTACTTC. Translation: CASSFSGRLKETQYF. Drawing the rest from reference TRBV11-2 and TRBJ2-5, the complete variable domain is EAGVAQSPRYKIIEKRQSVAFWCNPISGHATLYWYQQILGQGPKLLIQFQNNGVVDDSQLPKDRFSAERLKGVDSTLKIQPAKLEDSAVYLCASSFSGRLKETQYFGPGTRLLVL.